This TCR beta chain was sequenced during a study of Graves' ophthalmopathy and Graves' hyperthyroidism. The germline gives CDR1 DFQATT, CDR2 SNEGSKA (reference sequence). Deletions cut 0 bases from V and 3 bases from J, with 15 bases between. This CDR3 is built from 15 residues. Investigators amplified TCR beta CDR3 regions from RNA transcripts. An opening RT-PCR round employed HTBI primers and preceded a second-round multiplex PCR. From the multiplex PCR reads, TCRdb called clonotypes with MiXCR, one entry per CDR3 protein. The sample has roughly 610,000 distinct CDR3 sequences, 22% seen once. The chain has TRBV20-1 and TRBJ2-7; maybe TRBD1 (5 bases). The sequence derives from a woman aged 18-35 years with stable Graves' hyperthyroidism. Some clones in this sample may be carry-over from other donors' samples. What was sequenced was peripheral blood. CDR3 DNA: TGCAGTGCTAGAGATCGTGTGGGGCCGGACTACGAGCAGTACTTC. Translation: CSARDRVGPDYEQYF.